The 10 T cell receptor beta chains below were found in one sample sequenced in a study of shared clonotypes between healthy human individuals. Using immunoSEQ multiplex PCR, the repertoire was profiled, and TCRdb retains in-frame clones only, with some absent. The sample has over a million clones; approximately 80% are singletons. Sequenced: memory CD4+ T cells from PBMCs. The subset denotes: CD45RA-negative fraction. All receptors come from a man between 18 and 29 years old in good health. Some clones in this sample may be carry-over from other donors' samples.

The chain employs TRBV19 and TRBJ1-1, with 10 nucleotides matching TRBD1. Germline CDR1 is LNHDA and CDR2 is SQIVND (reference sequence). The CDR3 is 15 residues long. J lost 7 bases, V lost 0 bases, and 5 bases had no gene match. DNA of the CDR3: TGTGCCAGTAGTATAGATGACAGGGGGCGCGGTGAAGCTTTCTTT. Protein sequence: CASSIDDRGRGEAFF.

The V call is TRBV19, the J call TRBJ1-2, with no clear D. The CDR3 has 16 residues. The ends were cut back, 2 bases at V and 4 bases at J, with 17 bases in the middle. Germline V gives CDR1 LNHDA, CDR2 SQIVND (reference sequence). Written as DNA, the CDR3 is TGTGCCAGTAGTATAAAAGGGAGGACTGCCCTCTATGGCTACACCTTC. Translation gives CASSIKGRTALYGYTF. Together with reference TRBV19 and TRBJ1-2, the CDR3 gives the full variable domain: DGGITQSPKYLFRKEGQNVTLSCEQNLNHDAMYWYRQDPGQGLRLIYYSQIVNDFQKGDIAEGYSVSREKKESFPLTVTSAQKNPTAFYLCASSIKGRTALYGYTFGSGTRLTVV.

The chain has TRBV6-1 and TRBJ2-1; 8 bases map to TRBD2. This CDR3 region has 12 residues. V lost 8 bases, J lost 7 bases, and 4 bases stayed unmatched. Germline-derived CDR1 and CDR2 are MNHNS and SASEGT. The CDR3 is CASARLANEQFF. In DNA, the CDR3 is TGTGCCAGCGCCCGACTAGCGAATGAGCAGTTCTTC.

This clone was observed a handful of times. The chain uses TRBV19 and TRBJ1-3; no firm D call. The CDR3 spans 14 residues. Germline CDR1 reads LNHDA; CDR2 reads SQIVND (reference sequence). V gave up 9 bases and J gave up 4 bases, with 16 bases separating them. The CDR3 DNA reads as TGTGCCAGCAAACCCCCCCGATTGGGAAACACCATATATTTT. It specifies CASKPPRLGNTIYF.

V gene TRBV2 combines with J gene TRBJ2-3; 11 bases line up with TRBD2. The germline CDR1 and CDR2 sequences are SNHLY and FYNNEI. This CDR3 comprises 17 residues. Losses at the gene ends were 5 bases for V and 3 bases for J; bases not matched to a gene: 10. CDR3 sequence reads: CASSSLLAGGMTDTQYF. The CDR3 DNA follows: TGTGCCAGCAGTTCACTCTTAGCGGGAGGGATGACAGATACGCAGTATTTT.

This sequence joins TRBV9 and TRBJ1-5, with a weak D call TRBD1 (6 bases). From germline, CDR1 is SGDLS and CDR2 YYNGEE. The CDR3 extends over 17 amino acids. Deletions cut 0 bases from V and 0 bases from J, with 13 bases between. The CDR3 region has the DNA TGTGCCAGCAGCGTAGTGGGGGACACCCATAGCAATCAGCCCCAGCATTTT. Protein: CASSVVGDTHSNQPQHF.

The J gene is TRBJ2-7, the V gene TRBV5-5; D is possibly TRBD1 (5 bases). The CDR3 is 13 residues long. Trimming shortened V by 4 bases and J by 2 bases, and 10 bases separated the two germline ends. CDR1 is SGHKS and CDR2 is YYEKEE in the germline V gene (reference sequence). The CDR3 sequence: CASSTRTTYEQYF. DNA of the CDR3: TGTGCCAGCAGCACCCGGACAACCTACGAGCAGTACTTC.

The genes are TRBV28 and TRBJ2-1; 9 nucleotides match TRBD2. The CDR3 has 19 amino acids. Germline V gene lookup returns CDR1 MDHEN and CDR2 SYDVKM. V was pared by 4 bases and J by 6 bases, with 19 bases of the junction left unmatched. CDR3 residues: CASSYLPLAGRTLRNEQFF. As DNA, the CDR3 is TGTGCCAGCAGTTATCTCCCCCTAGCGGGGAGGACACTGCGCAATGAGCAGTTCTTC.

The rearrangement links TRBV5-1 to TRBJ2-3; D is unresolved. The germline V gene encodes CDR1 SGHRS and CDR2 YFSETQ. V was trimmed by 0 bases and J by 1 base, leaving 9 bases between them. This CDR3 region has 15 residues. CDR3 bases: TGCGCCAGCAGCTTGGTTGGCCCCCGCACAGATACGCAGTATTTT. As protein: CASSLVGPRTDTQYF. Full variable domain (rest looked up from reference TRBV5-1 and TRBJ2-3): KAGVTQTPRYLIKTRGQQVTLSCSPISGHRSVSWYQQTPGQGLQFLFEYFSETQRNKGNFPGRFSGRQFSNSRSEMNVSTLELGDSALYLCASSLVGPRTDTQYFGPGTRLTVL.

The chain carries TRBV4-1 and TRBJ2-7; D not certain. Trimming removed 0 bases at V and 2 bases at J, with 5 bases between. The CDR3 totals 13 residues. Looked up from germline, CDR1 is MGHRA and CDR2 is YSYEKL. CDR3 coding DNA: TGCGCCAGCAGCCAAGATCCACCCTACGAGCAGTACTTC. Amino acids: CASSQDPPYEQYF.